Ten or more counts support the clone carrying this T cell receptor beta chain. Its target is unknown. Trimming took off 5 bases at V and 1 base at J, with 11 bases between the two ends. Per germline, CDR1 SQVTM and CDR2 ANQGSEA. The CDR3 is 13 residues long. This entry is derived from a study of CD8 T cells in ankylosing spondylitis. TCRdb redid the calling of the 5' RACE reads with MiXCR, one entry per CDR3 protein. Of about 240,000 distinct CDR3 sequences in the sample, 8% to 9.5% were seen once. Study outcomes and limitations: Past studies reported some motif variants in reactive arthritis synovial fluid and blood. A TCR beta motif of fewer than 10 highly homologous variants seemed to mark ankylosing spondylitis blood. Those disease-linked clones were CD8+; they were also relatively rare in peripheral blood.

This sequence joins TRBV29-1 and TRBJ1-1; unclear D gene. The receptor comes from a male donor with ankylosing spondylitis or in good health (not recorded which). Specimen: blood, either unsorted or a sorted T cell fraction (not recorded which). The CDR3: CSVWGPRNTEAFF. The CDR3 bases are TGCAGCGTTTGGGGTCCCCGGAACACTGAAGCTTTCTTT.